These 21 T cell receptor beta chains came from one sample sequenced in a study of blood T cell repertoires in COVID-19. Assay: immunoSEQ multiplex PCR; the TCRdb copy retains only in-frame clones and omits some. The data show 200,000 to 250,000 clones, with about 90% seen just once and about 12% held by the top ten. The sequencing sample was made of peripheral blood. These receptor sequences come from a woman aged 18-30 years who had recovered from COVID-19.

This sequence joins TRBV27 and TRBJ2-4, with TRBD1 as a possible D gene (5 bases). The germline CDR1 and CDR2 sequences are MNHEY and SMNVEV (reference sequence). CDR3 length equals 14 residues. Trimming left V 4 bases short and J 0 bases short, with 7 bases between. The CDR3 DNA is TGTGCCAGCAGTTCCACAGGAGCCAAAAACATTCAGTACTTC. The encoded protein is CASSSTGAKNIQYF.

The chain couples TRBV10-3 to TRBJ2-1; 8 positions match TRBD1. Germline V gene lookup returns CDR1 ENHRY and CDR2 SYGVKD. The CDR3 length is 13 residues. Trimming took 9 bases from V and 4 from J; bases not matched to a gene: 5. The CDR3 bases are TGTGCCATGACCGGGACAGGTTACAATGAGCAGTTCTTC. Encoded protein: CAMTGTGYNEQFF.

V and J are TRBV7-2 and TRBJ2-1; 14 nucleotides match TRBD2. Trimming at V came to 4 bases and at J to 7 bases, leaving 6 bases not matched to a gene. CDR1 SGHTA and CDR2 FQGNSA come from the germline V gene. The CDR3 sequence is 16 residues long. CDR3 protein: CASSSRTSGRRNEQFF. CDR3 sequence (DNA): TGTGCCAGCAGCTCAAGGACTAGCGGGAGGAGAAATGAGCAGTTCTTC.

The chain joins TRBV6-5 to TRBJ2-1, with D perhaps matching TRBD1 (6 bases). Germline CDR1 reads MNHEY; CDR2 reads SVGAGI. V was cut by 4 bases and J by 7 bases, with 20 bases left in between. The length of the CDR3 is 16 residues. CDR3 loop: CASSSPGALNQNEQFF. The CDR3 DNA reads TGTGCCAGCAGTTCGCCAGGGGCGCTAAACCAGAATGAGCAGTTCTTC.

This clone has only one observation. The rearrangement joins TRBV9 to TRBJ2-1, with a weak D call TRBD1 (6 bases). From germline, CDR1 is SGDLS and CDR2 YYNGEE. Trimming removed 0 bases at V and 0 bases at J, with 22 bases between. The CDR3 contains 20 residues. Here the CDR3 DNA reads TGTGCCAGCAGCGTAGTTGGGACATCCGGGACGGCCATCTCCTACAATGAGCAGTTCTTC. Translated, it gives CASSVVGTSGTAISYNEQFF.

The chain joins TRBV18 to TRBJ2-7; no clear D gene. The germline V gene has CDR1 KGHSH and CDR2 LQKENI. This CDR3 has 14 residues. V dropped 3 bases and J dropped 7 bases, with 16 bases sitting between them. The chain's CDR3 is CASSPPQWSREQYF. The CDR3 bases are TGTGCCAGCTCACCCCCCCAATGGTCGAGGGAGCAGTACTTC.

The rearrangement uses TRBV6-6 and TRBJ1-5; a weak D match, TRBD1 (6 bases). V was trimmed by 8 bases and J by 5 bases, leaving 16 bases between them. Germline CDR1 MNHNY, CDR2 SVGAGI (reference sequence). CDR3 size: 14 residues. The CDR3 loop reads CASAGELGYQPQHF. In nucleotides, the CDR3 is TGTGCCAGCGCAGGGGAGTTGGGCTATCAGCCCCAGCATTTT.

Notes on this clone: This same CDR3 is encoded by further DNA sequences in the sample. The chain is built from TRBV4-3 and TRBJ1-2; D remains unclear. V lost 0 bases, J lost 1 base, and 9 bases lay in between. CDR1 and CDR2 (germline): LGHNA, YSLEER. The CDR3 length is 15 residues. The CDR3, as DNA: TGCGCCAGCAGCCAAGAAAGAGGATTTAACTATGGCTACACCTTC. Encoded protein: CASSQERGFNYGYTF.

The chain joins TRBV6-6 to TRBJ2-3; D gene uncertain. Germline V lookup: CDR1 MNHNY, CDR2 SVGAGI (reference sequence). This CDR3 has 13 residues. V was clipped by 6 bases and J by 5 bases, with 12 bases between them. In nucleotides, the CDR3 is TGTGCCAGCAGACGACTTGCGAAAGATACGCAGTATTTT. Protein: CASRRLAKDTQYF.

V and J are TRBV11-1 and TRBJ2-7, with TRBD2 as a possible D gene (5 bases). This CDR3 is 14 amino acids long. From germline, CDR1 is SGHAT and CDR2 FQDESV (reference sequence). V was cut by 3 bases and J by 4 bases, with 13 bases left in between. CDR3 protein: CASSFPGIAYEQYF. CDR3 bases: TGTGCCAGCAGCTTTCCCGGGATAGCTTACGAGCAGTACTTC.

This rearrangement joins TRBV25-1 to TRBJ2-3; 10 bases line up with TRBD1. With 4 bases clipped from V and 5 bases from J, the junction kept 12 bases outside the gene matches. The germline CDR1 and CDR2 sequences are MGHDK and SYGVNS. This CDR3 spans 17 amino acids. For the CDR3, the DNA is TGTGCCAGCAGTGCCACTGTCCGGGACAGGGGAAAAGATACGCAGTATTTT. It yields the protein CASSATVRDRGKDTQYF.

This clone was recorded a few times. The CDR3 region has the DNA TGTGCCAGCAGTTACTCCGCGGGAGAAGGCGAGACCCAGTACTTC. It specifies CASSYSAGEGETQYF. The V and J genes are TRBV2 and TRBJ2-5; the match to TRBD2 covers 7 bases. V dropped 5 bases and J dropped 5; count of bases not matched to a gene: 11. CDR1 and CDR2 from the germline V gene are SNHLY and FYNNEI. CDR3 length: 15 amino acids.

The V gene is TRBV20-1, the J gene TRBJ2-7; a weak D match, TRBD2 (6 bases). Per germline, CDR1 DFQATT and CDR2 SNEGSKA (reference sequence). Between the trimmed V and J ends, which lost 5 bases and 6 bases, there was a span of 11 bases. The CDR3 has 11 residues. The CDR3 DNA follows: TGCAGTGCTCCTCGACTAGGCGAGCAGTACTTC. Its translation is CSAPRLGEQYF.

This rearrangement joins TRBV13 to TRBJ2-7, with D possibly being TRBD2 (6 bases). CDR3 length equals 20 residues. Germline lookup yields CDR1 PRHDT and CDR2 FYEKMQ (reference sequence). The V end was cut by 2 bases, the J end by 4 bases, with 30 bases between. This chain's CDR3 is CASSLKRSSTADYLIYEQYF. The CDR3 bases are TGTGCCAGCAGCTTAAAAAGGAGCTCGACGGCGGACTATTTAATTTACGAGCAGTACTTC.

CDR3 amino acids: CSVHILANEQFF. The CDR3 bases are TGCAGCGTACATATCCTAGCGAATGAGCAGTTCTTC. The V and J genes are TRBV29-1 and TRBJ2-1, with a possible D match to TRBD2 (6 bases). Germline V CDR1 and CDR2: SQVTM, ANQGSEA. This CDR3 contains 12 residues. V lost 6 bases and J 7 bases, leaving 13 bases between the germline ends.

Here the CDR3 DNA reads TGTGCCAGCAGCTCGGGACAGGGTGCCTCCTACAATGAGCAGTTCTTC. Amino acid sequence: CASSSGQGASYNEQFF. The chain uses TRBV7-3 and TRBJ2-1; 9 bases match TRBD1. V gave up 4 bases and J gave up 0 bases; unmatched junction bases: 4. This CDR3 region has 16 residues. Germline lookup yields CDR1 SGHTA and CDR2 FQGTGA. Looking up the rest from reference TRBV7-3 and TRBJ2-1 gives the full variable domain: GAGVSQTPSNKVTEKGKYVELRCDPISGHTALYWYRQSLGQGPEFLIYFQGTGAADDSGLPNDRFFAVRPEGSVSTLKIQRTERGDSAVYLCASSSGQGASYNEQFFGPGTRLTVL.

The V call is TRBV5-4, the J call TRBJ1-2; D perhaps matches TRBD1 (6 bases). CDR1 and CDR2 from the germline V gene are SGHNT and YYREEE (reference sequence). The CDR3 totals 18 residues. Deletions cut 4 bases from V and 0 bases from J, with 22 bases between. CDR3 in DNA: TGTGCCAGCAGCCTGAATCATGGCCGGGACACTTCTAACTATGGCTACACCTTC. It translates to CASSLNHGRDTSNYGYTF.

V gene TRBV5-4 combines with J gene TRBJ2-1; D is unresolved. The CDR3 has 14 amino acids. V was clipped by 7 bases and J by 0 bases, with 11 bases between them. Germline V gene data show CDR1 as SGHNT and CDR2 as YYREEE (reference sequence). The CDR3 nucleotides read TGTGCCAGCCAGCGACTTGGCTCCTACAATGAGCAGTTCTTC. Protein: CASQRLGSYNEQFF.

This clone appeared a few times. This chain uses TRBV19 with TRBJ2-7; 9 nucleotides line up with TRBD1. CDR1 LNHDA and CDR2 SQIVND come from the germline V gene (reference sequence). The CDR3 contains 15 residues. Trimming cost V 5 bases and J 5 bases; bases outside gene matches: 10. CDR3 sequence: CASSQQPGQGDEQYF. The CDR3 DNA sequence: TGTGCCAGTAGTCAACAACCGGGACAGGGTGACGAGCAGTACTTC.

The chain recombines TRBV7-7 with TRBJ2-1; no reliable D call. Germline lookup yields CDR1 SSHAT and CDR2 FNYEAQ (reference sequence). The CDR3 consists of 14 residues. Trimming removed 0 bases from V and 7 bases from J, with 10 bases in between. For the CDR3, the DNA is TGTGCCAGCAGCTTAGCCCCTCTCCGTAATGAGCAGTTCTTC. This encodes CASSLAPLRNEQFF.

The chain carries TRBV10-3 and TRBJ2-3, with a weak D call TRBD2 (5 bases). Germline V gene sequence: CDR1 ENHRY, CDR2 SYGVKD. V was cut by 6 bases and J by 3 bases, with 7 bases left in between. The length of the CDR3 is 12 residues. DNA of the CDR3: TGTGCCATCAGGGAGGCGACAGATACGCAGTATTTT. Protein sequence: CAIREATDTQYF.